This note documents a single TCR beta chain sequence. Original processing notes: Estimated nucleated cell counts came from reference gene primer amplification. Using immunoSEQ multiplex PCR, the repertoire was profiled, and TCRdb retains in-frame clones only, with some absent. The D gene and trimming were derived from the DNA, and the V and J assignments and clone size from that table. Found here are 100,000 to 150,000 clones, under 95% of them singletons; the top ten hold 3.7%. The sample originates from a study of blood T cell repertoires in COVID-19. Background on the study: Sites across the United States, Italy and Spain contributed samples from acute and convalescent COVID-19. From T cells, B-cell-depleted T cells, or PBMCs came the material, which was cDNA or gDNA.

Germline V lookup: CDR1 LNHDA, CDR2 SQIVND (reference sequence). This CDR3 comprises 15 residues. Trimming took 4 bases from V and 0 from J, leaving 9 bases between them. This rearrangement joins TRBV19 to TRBJ2-2; D might be TRBD2 (5 bases). The origin of this receptor is a man aged 45 to 65 with active COVID-19. The sequenced sample was peripheral blood. CDR3 sequence reads: CASSTRGPNTGELFF. In DNA form, the CDR3 reads TGTGCCAGTAGTACCCGCGGGCCGAACACCGGGGAGCTGTTTTTT. Based on the CDR3 plus reference TRBV19 and TRBJ2-2, the full variable domain is DGGITQSPKYLFRKEGQNVTLSCEQNLNHDAMYWYRQDPGQGLRLIYYSQIVNDFQKGDIAEGYSVSREKKESFPLTVTSAQKNPTAFYLCASSTRGPNTGELFFGEGSRLTVL.